What follows is one T cell receptor (beta chain) and its context. Possible read error: a much larger clone is one base away. Within the sample, other DNA sequences also encode this same CDR3. Generated by immunoSEQ multiplex PCR, the TCRdb table keeps only in-frame clones and is missing some. The sample has under 250,000 clones, around nine tenths seen once. With 11 bases removed from V and 1 base from J, the gap between germline ends came to 24 bases. Germline CDR1 is SGHVT and CDR2 is SQSDAQ. The CDR3 spans 17 residues. The data stem from a study of blood T cell repertoires in COVID-19. The cohort comprised adults aged 18 to 89 years residing in under 30 US areas. In Cohort 3, a recovered donor had either two negative PCRs, clearance, or symptom resolution.

This chain joins TRBV7-4 and TRBJ1-5, with D perhaps matching TRBD1 (5 bases). The sequenced sample was PBMCs or T cells enriched from blood (not recorded which). This clonotype was obtained from a young man who had recovered from COVID-19. The CDR3: CARRDAYGGGSNQPQHF. In DNA form, the CDR3 reads TGTGCCCGCCGCGACGCATACGGGGGGGGGAGCAATCAGCCCCAGCATTTT.